These T cell receptor beta chains were read from a single sample in a study of blood T cell repertoires in COVID-19. Using immunoSEQ multiplex PCR, the repertoire was profiled, and TCRdb retains in-frame clones only, with some absent. Seen here are fewer than 250,000 clones, under 90% observed once, and the top ten hold 11%. Material for sequencing was peripheral blood. All receptors come from a man aged 50 to 59 with COVID-19, enrolled during active disease. The CDR3 runs from the conserved cysteine through the conserved F or W. A D gene is named only where the DNA matches it firmly. Clone size is shown for a subset of rows, as once, few, many or a class of expanded clone.

j_call d_call clone_size v_call cdr3_aa cdr3_nt
TRBJ2-7 TRBD1 few TRBV14 CASSDTTGGLDEQYF TGTGCCAGCAGCGACACTACAGGGGGTCTGGACGAGCAGTACTTC
TRBJ2-7 . . TRBV19 CASSMTPGQTYEQYF TGTGCCAGTAGTATGACTCCTGGACAGACCTACGAGCAGTACTTC
TRBJ2-7 . . TRBV10-3 CAISPKRDILYEQYF TGTGCCATCAGCCCGAAAAGGGACATTCTCTACGAGCAGTACTTC
TRBJ1-6 TRBD1 . TRBV7-3 CASSLTGGLNSPLHF TGTGCCAGCAGCCTAACAGGGGGCTTGAATTCACCCCTCCACTTT
TRBJ1-4 TRBD1 . TRBV6-5 CASHRTGINEKLFF TGTGCCAGCCATCGGACAGGGATTAATGAAAAACTGTTTTTT
TRBJ2-5 TRBD1 . TRBV27 CASSRTGVETQYF TGTGCCAGCAGCCGGACAGGGGTTGAGACCCAGTACTTC
TRBJ2-7 TRBD2 . TRBV19 CAIHGTSLHEQYF TGTGCCATACACGGGACTAGTCTCCACGAGCAGTACTTC
TRBJ2-7 TRBD1 . TRBV19 CASSNRGAAPYEQYF TGTGCCAGTAGTAACAGGGGGGCTGCCCCCTACGAGCAGTACTTC
TRBJ2-2 TRBD1 . TRBV18 CASSTFGQGNTGELFF TGTGCCAGCTCCACATTCGGACAGGGAAACACCGGGGAGCTGTTTTTT
TRBJ1-5 TRBD1 . TRBV2 CASRTGAYSNQPQHF TGTGCCAGCCGTACAGGGGCATATAGCAATCAGCCCCAGCATTTT
TRBJ2-2 TRBD2 once TRBV6-2/TRBV6-3 CASSRVFAGGMTGELFF TGTGCCAGCAGTCGCGTTTTTGCGGGGGGGATGACCGGGGAGCTGTTTTTT
TRBJ2-7 . . TRBV24-1 CATSDLYRDEQYF TGTGCCACCAGTGATTTGTACAGGGACGAGCAGTACTTC
TRBJ1-2 . . TRBV6-5 CASTPTTGGYTF TGTGCCAGCACCCCAACGACAGGTGGCTACACCTTC
TRBJ1-3 TRBD1 . TRBV7-8 CASSSTGAGNTIYF TGTGCCAGCAGCTCGACAGGGGCTGGAAACACCATATATTTT
TRBJ1-5 . . TRBV19 CASSRRTDGNQPQHF TGTGCCAGTAGTAGGCGGACAGATGGCAATCAGCCCCAGCATTTT
TRBJ1-4 . . TRBV12-2 CASRLPGDRGNEKLFF TGTGCAAGTCGCCTACCGGGCGACCGGGGAAATGAAAAACTGTTTTTT
TRBJ2-7 TRBD2 . TRBV27 CASSFLLAGGPREQYF TGTGCCAGCAGTTTCCTACTAGCGGGAGGGCCGAGAGAGCAGTACTTC
TRBJ1-1 . . TRBV28 CASSLLAGVQAFF TGTGCCAGCAGTTTATTGGCAGGGGTTCAAGCTTTCTTT
TRBJ2-2 . . TRBV6-6 CASSYNRGATGELFF TGTGCCAGCAGTTATAACCGGGGGGCGACCGGGGAGCTGTTTTTT
TRBJ2-7 . few TRBV11-2 CASSPSSGTYEQYF TGTGCCAGCAGCCCGAGTAGCGGAACCTACGAGCAGTACTTC
TRBJ2-7 TRBD2 few TRBV7-9 CASSPIGSGGAKEQYF TGTGCCAGCAGCCCCATTGGTAGCGGGGGGGCGAAAGAGCAGTACTTC
TRBJ2-7 TRBD2 once TRBV2 CASSVTSGRHEQYF TGTGCCAGCAGTGTGACTAGCGGGAGGCACGAGCAGTACTTC
TRBJ1-1 TRBD1 . TRBV5-6 CASSLNVDRGGTEAFF TGTGCCAGCAGCCTGAACGTTGACAGGGGAGGCACTGAAGCTTTCTTT
TRBJ2-3 TRBD2 . TRBV6-1 CASSGTSGVSTDTQYF TGTGCCAGCAGTGGGACTAGCGGGGTCAGCACAGATACGCAGTATTTT
TRBJ1-2 . . TRBV30 CAWSAVRAAYGYTF TGTGCCTGGAGTGCAGTCAGGGCGGCCTATGGCTACACCTTC
TRBJ2-7 TRBD1 . TRBV5-4 CASSRQGPSADEQYF TGTGCCAGCAGTAGACAGGGCCCCTCGGCTGACGAGCAGTACTTC
TRBJ1-2 TRBD1 . TRBV27 CASSPDRGVGYGYTF TGTGCCAGCAGTCCCGACAGGGGGGTAGGGTATGGCTACACCTTC
TRBJ2-7 TRBD2 . TRBV19 CASSNGLAGEGEQYF TGTGCCAGTAGTAATGGACTAGCGGGAGAGGGCGAGCAGTACTTC
TRBJ2-7 . . TRBV18 CASSPRQGQPYEQYF TGTGCCAGCTCACCCCGGCAGGGACAACCCTACGAGCAGTACTTC
TRBJ2-2 TRBD2 . TRBV2 CASGSGLAVTGELFF TGTGCCAGCGGATCGGGACTAGCGGTCACCGGGGAGCTGTTTTTT
TRBJ2-5 TRBD1 many TRBV5-1 CASSTWTGVGETQYF TGCGCCAGCAGCACCTGGACAGGGGTGGGGGAGACCCAGTACTTC
TRBJ2-3 TRBD2 . TRBV9 CASSVGGGYGTDTQYF TGTGCCAGCAGCGTTGGGGGAGGGTACGGCACAGATACGCAGTATTTT
TRBJ2-3 . . TRBV7-3 CASSPFVTSTDTQYF TGTGCCAGCAGCCCCTTTGTAACTAGCACAGATACGCAGTATTTT
TRBJ2-7 TRBD2 . TRBV11-2 CASSFKRLAGDSGEYEQYF TGTGCCAGCAGCTTCAAAAGACTAGCGGGAGACTCCGGAGAATACGAGCAGTACTTC
TRBJ2-1 . . TRBV7-2 CASSFGKGAYNEQFF TGTGCCAGCAGCTTTGGGAAGGGGGCCTACAATGAGCAGTTCTTC
TRBJ2-2 . . TRBV10-3 CAISESIERLNTGELFF TGTGCCATCAGTGAGTCAATTGAGCGATTGAACACCGGGGAGCTGTTTTTT
TRBJ1-1 . . TRBV6-1 CASSARWGRAFF TGTGCCAGCAGCGCCCGTTGGGGGAGGGCTTTCTTT
TRBJ2-5 . . TRBV7-9 CASSGRPETQYF TGTGCCAGCAGCGGGAGGCCGGAGACCCAGTACTTC
TRBJ2-7 . . TRBV10-3 CAISGAGDEQYF TGTGCCATCAGTGGGGCGGGCGACGAGCAGTACTTC
TRBJ2-3 TRBD1 . TRBV7-2 CASSLGDRGPSTDTQYF TGTGCCAGCAGCTTAGGGGACAGGGGTCCTAGCACAGATACGCAGTATTTT
TRBJ2-5 TRBD2 . TRBV4-1 CASSQDSGREEETQYF TGCGCCAGCAGCCAAGATTCCGGGAGGGAGGAAGAGACCCAGTACTTC